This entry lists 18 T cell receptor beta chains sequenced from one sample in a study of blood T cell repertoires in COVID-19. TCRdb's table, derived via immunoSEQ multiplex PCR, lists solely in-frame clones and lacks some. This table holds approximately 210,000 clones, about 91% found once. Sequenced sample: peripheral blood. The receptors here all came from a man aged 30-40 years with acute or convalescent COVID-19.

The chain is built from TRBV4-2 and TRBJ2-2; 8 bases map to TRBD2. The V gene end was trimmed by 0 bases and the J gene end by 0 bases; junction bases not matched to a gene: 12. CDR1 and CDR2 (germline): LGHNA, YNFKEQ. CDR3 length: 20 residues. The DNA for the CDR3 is TGTGCCAGCAGCCAAGAGGTACTAGCGGTTGCCTATTCGAACACCGGGGAGCTGTTTTTT. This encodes CASSQEVLAVAYSNTGELFF.

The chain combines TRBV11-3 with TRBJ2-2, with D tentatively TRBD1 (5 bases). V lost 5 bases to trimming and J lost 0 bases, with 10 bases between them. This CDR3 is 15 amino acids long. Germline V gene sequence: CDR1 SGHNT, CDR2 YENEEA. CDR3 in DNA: TGTGCCAGCAGCCCCAGGGTATCGAACACCGGGGAGCTGTTTTTT. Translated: CASSPRVSNTGELFF.

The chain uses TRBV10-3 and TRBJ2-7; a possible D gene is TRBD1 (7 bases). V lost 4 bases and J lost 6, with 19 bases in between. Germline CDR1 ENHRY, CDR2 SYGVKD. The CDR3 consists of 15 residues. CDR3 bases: TGTGCCATCAGTGGAACAGGGGATGGGAGGAGCGAGCAGTACTTC. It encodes CAISGTGDGRSEQYF.

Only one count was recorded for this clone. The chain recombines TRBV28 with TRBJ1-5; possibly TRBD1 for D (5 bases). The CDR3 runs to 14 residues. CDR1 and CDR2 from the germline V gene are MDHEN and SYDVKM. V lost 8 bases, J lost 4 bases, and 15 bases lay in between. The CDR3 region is CASGTGIRNQPQHF. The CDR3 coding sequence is TGTGCCAGCGGAACAGGTATCAGAAATCAGCCCCAGCATTTT.

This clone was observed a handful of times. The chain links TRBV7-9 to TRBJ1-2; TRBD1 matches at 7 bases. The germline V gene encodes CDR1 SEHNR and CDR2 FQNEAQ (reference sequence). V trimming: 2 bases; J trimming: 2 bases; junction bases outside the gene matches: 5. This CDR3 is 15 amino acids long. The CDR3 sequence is CASSLLGTDNYGYTF. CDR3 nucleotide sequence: TGTGCCAGCAGCTTACTTGGGACAGACAACTATGGCTACACCTTC.

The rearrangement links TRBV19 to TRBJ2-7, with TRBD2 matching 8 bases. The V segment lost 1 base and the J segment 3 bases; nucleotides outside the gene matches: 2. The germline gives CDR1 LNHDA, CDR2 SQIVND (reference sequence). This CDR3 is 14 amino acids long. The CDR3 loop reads CASSIAGGLYEQYF. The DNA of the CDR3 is TGTGCCAGTAGTATAGCGGGGGGGCTCTACGAGCAGTACTTC. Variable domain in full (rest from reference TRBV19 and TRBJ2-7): DGGITQSPKYLFRKEGQNVTLSCEQNLNHDAMYWYRQDPGQGLRLIYYSQIVNDFQKGDIAEGYSVSREKKESFPLTVTSAQKNPTAFYLCASSIAGGLYEQYFGPGTRLTVT.

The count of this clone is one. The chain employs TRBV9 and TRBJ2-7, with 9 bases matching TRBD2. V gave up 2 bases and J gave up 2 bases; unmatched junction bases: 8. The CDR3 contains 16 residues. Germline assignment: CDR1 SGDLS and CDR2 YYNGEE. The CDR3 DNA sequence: TGTGCCAGCAGCGTCTCCGGGACTAGCTTCCCCTACGAGCAGTACTTC. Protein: CASSVSGTSFPYEQYF.

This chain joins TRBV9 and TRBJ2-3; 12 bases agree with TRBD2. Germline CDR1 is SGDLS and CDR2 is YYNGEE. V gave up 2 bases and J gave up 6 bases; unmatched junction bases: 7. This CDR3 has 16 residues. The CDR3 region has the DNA TGTGCCAGCAGCGTTCTAGCGGGAGGGGGTAGGGATACGCAGTATTTT. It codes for CASSVLAGGGRDTQYF.

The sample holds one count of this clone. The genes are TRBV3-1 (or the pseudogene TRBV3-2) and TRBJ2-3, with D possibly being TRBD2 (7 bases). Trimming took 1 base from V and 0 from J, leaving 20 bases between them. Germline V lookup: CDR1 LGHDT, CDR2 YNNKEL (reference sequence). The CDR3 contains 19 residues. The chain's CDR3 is CASSQARSWGGLSTDTQYF. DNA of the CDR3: TGTGCCAGCAGCCAAGCCCGCAGTTGGGGGGGCCTTAGCACAGATACGCAGTATTTT.

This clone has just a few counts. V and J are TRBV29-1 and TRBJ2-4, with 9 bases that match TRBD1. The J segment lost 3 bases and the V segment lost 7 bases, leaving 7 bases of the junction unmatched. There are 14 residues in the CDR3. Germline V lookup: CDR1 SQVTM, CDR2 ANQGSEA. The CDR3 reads CSASGQGNKNIQYF. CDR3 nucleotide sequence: TGCAGCGCCTCCGGACAGGGGAACAAAAACATTCAGTACTTC. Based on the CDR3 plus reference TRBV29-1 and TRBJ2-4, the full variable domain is SAVISQKPSRDICQRGTSLTIQCQVDSQVTMMFWYRQQPGQSLTLIATANQGSEATYESGFVIDKFPISRPNLTFSTLTVSNMSPEDSSIYLCSASGQGNKNIQYFGAGTRLSVL.

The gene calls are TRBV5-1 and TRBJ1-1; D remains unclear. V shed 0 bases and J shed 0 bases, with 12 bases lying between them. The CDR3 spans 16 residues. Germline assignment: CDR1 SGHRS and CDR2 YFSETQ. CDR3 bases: TGCGCCAGCAGCTTGGAGCCCGAACTAATGAACACTGAAGCTTTCTTT. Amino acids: CASSLEPELMNTEAFF.

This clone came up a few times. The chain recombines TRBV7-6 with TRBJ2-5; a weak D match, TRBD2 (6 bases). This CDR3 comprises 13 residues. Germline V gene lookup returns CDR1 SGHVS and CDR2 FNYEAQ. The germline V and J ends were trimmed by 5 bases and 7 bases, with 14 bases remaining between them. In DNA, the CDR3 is TGTGCCAGCAGCACAACTAGCCAGGGGACCCAGTACTTC. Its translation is CASSTTSQGTQYF.

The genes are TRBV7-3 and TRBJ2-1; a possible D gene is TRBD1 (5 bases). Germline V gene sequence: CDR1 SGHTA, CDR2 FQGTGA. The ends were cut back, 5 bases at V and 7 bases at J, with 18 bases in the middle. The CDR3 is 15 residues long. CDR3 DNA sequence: TGTGCCAGCAGCCTCGGGCAGGGCATCAAGAATGAGCAGTTCTTC. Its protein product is CASSLGQGIKNEQFF.

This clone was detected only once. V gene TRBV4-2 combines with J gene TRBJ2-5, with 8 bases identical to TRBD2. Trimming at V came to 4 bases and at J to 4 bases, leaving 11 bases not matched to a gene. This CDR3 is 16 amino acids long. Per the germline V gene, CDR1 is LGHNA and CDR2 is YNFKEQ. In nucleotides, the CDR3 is TGTGCCAGCAGCCTAAGCGGTAGCGGGAATCCAGAGACCCAGTACTTC. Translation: CASSLSGSGNPETQYF.

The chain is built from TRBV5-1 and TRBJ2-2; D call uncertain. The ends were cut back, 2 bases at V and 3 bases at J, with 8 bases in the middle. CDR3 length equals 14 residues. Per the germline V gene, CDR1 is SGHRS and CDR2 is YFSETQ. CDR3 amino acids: CASSFLADTGELFF. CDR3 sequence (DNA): TGCGCCAGCAGCTTTCTGGCGGACACCGGGGAGCTGTTTTTT.

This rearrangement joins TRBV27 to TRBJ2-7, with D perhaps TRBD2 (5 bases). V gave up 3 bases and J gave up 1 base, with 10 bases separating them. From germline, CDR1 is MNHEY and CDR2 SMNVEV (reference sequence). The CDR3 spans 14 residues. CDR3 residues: CASSFQTGSYEQYF. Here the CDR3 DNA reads TGTGCCAGCAGTTTTCAAACGGGATCCTACGAGCAGTACTTC.

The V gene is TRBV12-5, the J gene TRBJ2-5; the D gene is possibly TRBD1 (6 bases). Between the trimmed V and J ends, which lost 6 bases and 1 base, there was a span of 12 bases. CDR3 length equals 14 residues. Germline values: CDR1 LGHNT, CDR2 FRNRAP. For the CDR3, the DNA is TGTGCTAGTGGCTCAGGGGTCGCCCAAGAGACCCAGTACTTC. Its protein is CASGSGVAQETQYF.

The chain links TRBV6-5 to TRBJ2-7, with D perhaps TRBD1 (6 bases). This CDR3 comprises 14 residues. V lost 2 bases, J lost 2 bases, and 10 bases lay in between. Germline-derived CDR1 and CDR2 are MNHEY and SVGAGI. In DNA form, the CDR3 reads TGTGCCAGCAGTTACACGGACAGAACCTACGAGCAGTACTTC. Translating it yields CASSYTDRTYEQYF.